These T cell receptor beta chains were read from a single sample in a study of cytomegalovirus exposure and HLA in healthy donors. The repertoire was sequenced with immunoSEQ multiplex PCR; TCRdb's copy has only in-frame clones and lacks some. This sample carries about 85,000 clones, approximately 80% of them seen once, and the ten largest clones take around a quarter. Sequenced sample: PBMCs. These receptors came from a woman aged 45-65 years in good health and CMV-seropositive. Each CDR3 is given with its conserved first and last residue. D genes are given only for firm matches. Rows give clone size only sometimes, using once, few, many, or a class for an expanded clone.

D	V	J	size	length	CDR3	DNA
TRBD1	TRBV2	TRBJ1-1	.	13	CARGQGIGTEAFF	TGTGCCAGGGGACAGGGTATAGGCACTGAAGCTTTCTTT
TRBD1	TRBV6-5	TRBJ1-5	once	14	CASSPGTGNQPQHF	TGTGCCAGCAGCCCCGGGACAGGCAATCAGCCCCAGCATTTT
TRBD2	TRBV6-5	TRBJ2-5	.	15	CASIPLSGAHATQYF	TGTGCCAGCATTCCCCTCAGCGGGGCGCACGCGACCCAGTACTTC
.	TRBV7-8	TRBJ1-5	.	14	CASSLRQEIMPQHF	TGTGCCAGCAGCCTAAGACAGGAAATCATGCCCCAGCATTTT
.	TRBV6-6	TRBJ1-2	.	11	CASSYPPGYTF	TGTGCCAGCAGTTACCCTCCTGGCTACACCTTC
.	TRBV6-1	TRBJ2-1	.	15	CASSVRRGAYNEQFF	TGTGCCAGCAGTGTTAGGAGGGGCGCATACAATGAGCAGTTCTTC
TRBD1	TRBV7-2	TRBJ1-1	.	15	CASSFLNLGTGRAFF	TGTGCCAGCAGCTTCCTCAATTTAGGGACAGGGCGAGCTTTCTTT
TRBD1	TRBV5-1	TRBJ2-3	few	15	CASSLGGQGTDTQYF	TGCGCCAGCAGCTTAGGGGGACAGGGGACAGATACGCAGTATTTT
.	TRBV12-5	TRBJ2-7	.	12	CASAPGPYEQYF	TGTGCTAGTGCTCCCGGTCCCTACGAGCAGTACTTC
.	TRBV19	TRBJ1-1	few	14	CASSTQGGANQAFF	TGTGCCAGTAGTACGCAGGGAGGGGCTAATCAAGCTTTCTTT
TRBD1	TRBV6-1	TRBJ1-4	.	15	CASSAGQGRLGKLFF	TGTGCCAGCAGTGCGGGACAGGGGAGGTTGGGAAAACTGTTTTTT
.	TRBV19	TRBJ2-2	.	14	CASSILENTGELFF	TGTGCCAGTAGTATTTTAGAGAACACCGGGGAGCTGTTTTTT
TRBD2	TRBV12-5	TRBJ2-3	.	16	CASGFVAGRTTDTQYF	TGTGCTAGTGGTTTTGTAGCGGGGAGGACGACAGATACGCAGTATTTT
.	TRBV11-1	TRBJ2-2	few	14	CASSLTGDTGELFF	TGTGCCAGCAGCTTGACGGGTGACACCGGGGAGCTGTTTTTT
.	TRBV18	TRBJ2-5	.	13	CASSPRRKETQYF	TGTGCCAGCTCACCACGCAGAAAAGAGACCCAGTACTTC
TRBD1	TRBV19	TRBJ1-5	few	16	CASSVSTGGKNQPQHF	TGTGCCAGTAGCGTTTCAACAGGGGGGAAAAATCAGCCCCAGCATTTT
TRBD1	TRBV30	TRBJ2-1	.	14	CAWRRTGGGERQFF	TGTGCCTGGAGGCGGACAGGGGGAGGGGAAAGGCAGTTCTTC
.	TRBV7-3	TRBJ2-1	.	14	CASSFQAGAYEQFF	TGTGCCAGCAGCTTCCAGGCAGGGGCCTATGAGCAGTTCTTC
TRBD1	TRBV7-9	TRBJ2-7	.	14	CASSSDRGRYEQYF	TGTGCCAGCAGCTCCGACAGGGGGCGGTACGAGCAGTACTTC
.	TRBV6-1	TRBJ1-3	.	15	CATSQSGNSGNTIYF	TGTGCCACCTCTCAGTCAGGGAACTCTGGAAACACCATATATTTT
TRBD2	TRBV7-9	TRBJ2-7	.	15	CASSPPGTSAYEQYF	TGTGCCAGCAGCCCCCCGGGGACTAGCGCCTACGAGCAGTACTTC
TRBD1	TRBV11-2	TRBJ1-2	.	14	CASSLAGTAYGYTF	TGTGCCAGCAGCTTAGCCGGGACAGCCTATGGCTACACCTTC
TRBD1	TRBV7-9	TRBJ1-6	.	16	CASSPTDRAPNSPLHF	TGTGCCAGCAGCCCCACTGACAGGGCACCTAATTCACCCCTCCACTTT
.	TRBV14	TRBJ1-1	.	18	CASSQSWSSDSRNTEAFF	TGTGCCAGCAGCCAATCGTGGTCTTCCGACTCGAGGAACACTGAAGCTTTCTTT
TRBD1	TRBV6-6	TRBJ1-5	.	15	CASTQTGESNQPQHF	TGTGCCAGCACCCAAACAGGGGAAAGCAATCAGCCCCAGCATTTT
.	TRBV28	TRBJ1-2	.	13	CASRTNQGLGYTF	TGTGCCAGCAGAACGAATCAGGGGCTCGGCTACACCTTC
TRBD1	TRBV6-1	TRBJ1-3	few	15	CASSAYRGGGNTIYF	TGTGCCAGCAGTGCTTACAGGGGAGGTGGAAACACCATATATTTT
.	TRBV29-1	TRBJ2-2	.	14	CSGGQGSNTGELFF	TGCAGCGGGGGGCAGGGATCAAACACCGGGGAGCTGTTTTTT
.	TRBV6-1	TRBJ2-1	few	15	CASSEAQGSYNEQFF	TGTGCCAGCAGTGAAGCCCAGGGCTCCTACAATGAGCAGTTCTTC
.	TRBV14	TRBJ2-3	.	15	CASSPLLSGTDTQYF	TGTGCCAGCAGCCCGCTACTATCGGGGACAGATACGCAGTATTTT
.	TRBV5-1	TRBJ2-1	.	16	CASSPTGEVTYNEQFF	TGCGCCAGCAGCCCGACGGGGGAGGTGACCTACAATGAGCAGTTCTTC
TRBD2	TRBV6-5	TRBJ2-2	.	14	CATRGLAGPGELFF	TGTGCCACCCGGGGACTAGCGGGACCCGGGGAGCTGTTTTTT
.	TRBV18	TRBJ2-5	.	11	CASSTAETQYF	TGTGCCAGCTCAACTGCGGAGACCCAGTACTTC
TRBD2	TRBV5-1	TRBJ2-3	.	15	CASSLLAGSTDTQYF	TGCGCCAGCAGCTTACTAGCGGGGTCCACAGATACGCAGTATTTT
.	TRBV7-9	TRBJ1-4	.	13	CASSLGRDEKLFF	TGTGCCAGCAGCTTAGGGAGGGATGAAAAACTGTTTTTT
TRBD1	TRBV7-3	TRBJ2-3	few	15	CASSRTGGGGDTQYF	TGTGCCAGCAGCCGGACAGGGGGCGGTGGAGATACGCAGTATTTT
TRBD1	TRBV29-1	TRBJ1-2	.	17	CSVSQGDRGTTNYGYTF	TGCAGCGTTAGCCAAGGGGACAGGGGCACAACTAACTATGGCTACACCTTC
.	TRBV10-3	TRBJ2-3	few	15	CAISDPRRSADTQYF	TGTGCCATCAGTGACCCCCGCCGGAGCGCAGATACGCAGTATTTT